This T cell receptor (beta chain) was identified in a study of cytomegalovirus exposure and HLA in healthy donors. About the research overall: Researchers previously reported finding about 110 million unique TCR beta sequences from some 180 million T cells. An early data release held some 85 million unique TCRs from HLA-typed donors.

PCR involved 60 Vbeta and 13 Jbeta primers. Sequenced by immunoSEQ multiplex PCR; TCRdb stores in-frame clones only, minus some. The table includes 110,000 to 150,000 clones, 78% detected once. The V segment lost 6 bases and the J segment 3 bases; nucleotides outside the gene matches: 11. Germline CDR1 SGHDN, CDR2 FVKESK. The CDR3 is made up of 16 amino acids. The sample consisted of PBMCs. The TCR originated in a woman between 18 and 29 years old in good health and CMV-seropositive. V and J are TRBV14 and TRBJ2-3; 8 bases match TRBD2. The CDR3 DNA follows: TGTGCCAGCAGTCGCAATACCGGGACTAGGACAGATACGCAGTATTTT. Its protein is CASSRNTGTRTDTQYF.